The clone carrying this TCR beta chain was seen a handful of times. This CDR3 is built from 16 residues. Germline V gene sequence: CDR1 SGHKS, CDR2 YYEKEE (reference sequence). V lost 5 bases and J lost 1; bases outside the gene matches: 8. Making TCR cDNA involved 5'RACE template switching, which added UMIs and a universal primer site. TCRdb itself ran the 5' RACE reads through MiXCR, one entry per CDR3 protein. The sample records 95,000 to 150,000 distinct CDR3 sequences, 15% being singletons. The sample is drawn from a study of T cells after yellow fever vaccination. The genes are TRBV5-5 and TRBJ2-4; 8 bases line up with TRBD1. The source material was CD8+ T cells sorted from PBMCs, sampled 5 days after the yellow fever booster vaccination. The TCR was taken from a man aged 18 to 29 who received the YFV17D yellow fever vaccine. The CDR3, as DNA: TGTGCCAGCAGTTTTGCGACAGGGGTGGCCAAAAACATTCAGTACTTC. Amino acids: CASSFATGVAKNIQYF.